The next 7 T cell receptor beta chains were all read from a single sample in a study of T-cell reconstitution after alpha-beta-depleted transplantation in children. Preparation of the TCRbeta library used unique molecular identifiers. From the PCR reads, TCRdb called clonotypes with MiXCR, one entry per CDR3 protein. This table holds 600,000 to 800,000 distinct CDR3 sequences, roughly 13% found once. The sequenced sample was PBMCs, obtained before TCRalphabeta/CD19-depleted stem cell transplant. The receptor set was obtained from a girl aged 2 to 9 with congenital amegakaryocytic thrombocytopenia, due to receive a stem cell transplant.

This clonotype has only a few counts. The chain has TRBV12-3 or TRBV12-4 and TRBJ1-2; 8 bases fit TRBD1. With V trimmed by 5 bases and J by 10 bases, 9 bases remained unmatched. The length of the CDR3 is 13 residues. The CDR3 sequence: CASSPWGQATYTF. The CDR3 DNA reads TGTGCCAGCAGTCCGTGGGGACAGGCGACCTACACCTTC.

This clonotype was seen more than once but under ten times. The chain has TRBV20-1 and TRBJ2-1, with D perhaps assigned TRBD1 or TRBD2 (5 bases each). The CDR3 has 14 residues. Between the trimmed V and J ends, which lost 1 base and 5 bases, there was a span of 12 bases. The V gene's germline CDR1 is DFQATT and CDR2 SNEGSKA (reference sequence). CDR3 sequence (DNA): TGCAGTGCTAGAGCCCCAGGGACCCACAATGAGCAGTTCTTC. The encoded protein is CSARAPGTHNEQFF.

This clonotype was detected ten times or more. The genes are TRBV20-1 and TRBJ2-5; D is perhaps TRBD1 (5 bases). Germline loops: CDR1 DFQATT, CDR2 SNEGSKA (reference sequence). V was cut by 1 base and J by 3 bases, with 9 bases left in between. The CDR3 runs to 13 residues. CDR3 nucleotide sequence: TGCAGTGCTAGAGTCGGCAGGGAAGAGACCCAGTACTTC. The encoded protein is CSARVGREETQYF.

The chain uses TRBV5-1 and TRBJ2-6; D unresolved. CDR3 length equals 16 residues. With 2 bases removed from V and 0 bases from J, the gap between germline ends came to 9 bases. Germline lookup yields CDR1 SGHRS and CDR2 YFSETQ. The CDR3 DNA is TGCGCCAGCAGCTTATTGGGAAGCTCTGGGGCCAACGTCCTGACTTTC. This gives the protein CASSLLGSSGANVLTF.

At least ten counts were recorded for this clonotype. The genes are TRBV6-6 and TRBJ2-1, with 9 positions matching TRBD2. Trimming took 7 bases from V and 9 from J; bases not matched to a gene: 7. The CDR3 runs to 13 residues. Germline-derived CDR1 and CDR2 are MNHNY and SVGAGI (reference sequence). Here the CDR3 reads CASNAGGLSEQFF. The CDR3 DNA follows: TGTGCCAGCAACGCGGGAGGGCTTTCTGAGCAGTTCTTC.

This clonotype was recorded at least ten times. The chain combines TRBV20-1 with TRBJ2-3; 7 bases agree with TRBD2. The J segment lost 8 bases and the V segment lost 5 bases, leaving 10 bases of the junction unmatched. The CDR3 runs to 13 residues. Germline V CDR1 and CDR2: DFQATT, SNEGSKA (reference sequence). The CDR3 here is CSARLAASSTQYF. CDR3 in DNA: TGCAGTGCTCGCCTAGCGGCCTCAAGTACGCAGTATTTT.

V usage is TRBV6-6 and J usage is TRBJ2-7; 7 bases are a match to TRBD1. V was pared by 7 bases and J by 7 bases, with 10 bases of the junction left unmatched. This CDR3 is built from 13 residues. Germline V gene lookup returns CDR1 MNHNY and CDR2 SVGAGI (reference sequence). Written as DNA, the CDR3 is TGTGCCAGCAATCCGACAGGGACGGGAGAGCAGTACTTC. Its protein product is CASNPTGTGEQYF.